This T cell receptor (beta chain) was recovered during a study of T-cell memory formation after mild COVID-19. Overall study context: Most TCR clusters belonged to a single donor.

In the case of this clonotype: Its antigen is currently unknown.

TCRdb processed the 5' RACE reads anew with MiXCR; each CDR3 protein has one entry. The sample shows hundreds of thousands of distinct CDR3 sequences, roughly 22% of them seen only once. Germline lookup yields CDR1 SGHRS and CDR2 YFSETQ. The V segment lost 4 bases and the J segment 1 base; nucleotides outside the gene matches: 7. The CDR3 totals 18 residues. Study results and caveats: For contracting clones, CD4+ ones sat mainly in CM and EM, CD8+ in EMRA.

The rearrangement links TRBV5-1 to TRBJ2-2; 13 nucleotides match TRBD2. This receptor was taken from an adult woman who had mild COVID-19 (a few samples of this study predate the infection). Cell type and time point are not known. Sequenced input: PBMCs or a T cell subset sorted from them (not recorded which). CDR3 DNA sequence: TGCGCCAGCAGCCCCGGACTAGCGGGGGCCTTGAACACCGGGGAGCTGTTTTTT. It specifies CASSPGLAGALNTGELFF.